Given below is one T cell receptor beta chain in context. The CDR3 loop spans 15 amino acids. CDR1 and CDR2 (germline): SGDLS, YYNGEE. Trimming removed 4 bases from V and 0 bases from J, with 12 bases in between. The data belong to a study of blood T cell repertoires in COVID-19. Study as a whole: COVID-19 samples collected from the United States, Italy and Spain covered acute and convalescent phases. Sources were T cells, B-cell-depleted T cells, or PBMCs; the material itself was cDNA or gDNA.

Profiled with immunoSEQ multiplex PCR; TCRdb holds only in-frame clones, not every one. The sample lists about 280,000 clones; about nine tenths were seen once. The specimen was peripheral blood. The chain has TRBV9 and TRBJ2-3; unclear D gene. The receptor comes from a woman in her twenties or thirties with active or convalescent COVID-19. CDR3 loop: CASSSQVTSTDTQYF. The DNA for the CDR3 is TGTGCCAGCAGCTCTCAAGTGACTAGCACAGATACGCAGTATTTT. Full variable domain (rest looked up from reference TRBV9 and TRBJ2-3): DSGVTQTPKHLITATGQRVTLRCSPRSGDLSVYWYQQSLDQGLQFLIQYYNGEERAKGNILERFSAQQFPDLHSELNLSSLELGDSALYFCASSSQVTSTDTQYFGPGTRLTVL.